In this sample, the clone carrying this T cell receptor (beta chain) turned up a few times. Its antigen is unidentified. Donors had nominal health at sampling but likely had unrecorded immune exposures. Germline loops: CDR1 KGHSH, CDR2 LQKENI. The CDR3 has 17 amino acids. V was trimmed by 0 bases and J by 0 bases, leaving 14 bases between them. The sample is drawn from a study of cytomegalovirus exposure and HLA in healthy donors. Study background: The roughly 120 million unique TCR beta sequences, from 150 million to 200 million T cells, were found by an earlier analysis. Around 78 million unique TCRs, all from HLA-typed donors, were included in an early release of the data.

Study-wide points: Presence/absence analyses rested on an assumption that sequencing depth was roughly uniform across donors.

Primers for the PCR totalled 60 Vbeta and 13 Jbeta. This table comes from immunoSEQ multiplex PCR, and its TCRdb copy is limited to in-frame clones, with some not included. Found here are 200,000 to 250,000 clones, more than 75% of them singletons; the top ten hold less than 3%. This chain connects TRBV18 to TRBJ1-1; D is perhaps TRBD1 (6 bases). The clonotype originates from a middle-aged woman in good health and CMV-seronegative. Sequencing was done on a sample of PBMCs. This CDR3 is CASSPPITQGVNTEAFF. The DNA for the CDR3 is TGTGCCAGCTCACCACCGATAACACAGGGCGTGAACACTGAAGCTTTCTTT.